This TCR beta chain appears in the sequencing data of a study of Graves' ophthalmopathy and Graves' hyperthyroidism. Study details: Peripheral blood (taken before any treatment) was collected at initial diagnosis.

Amplification from RNA transcripts yielded the TCR beta CDR3 regions. The authors performed first-round RT-PCR with HTBI primers and then a second-round multiplex PCR. TCRdb reprocessed the multiplex PCR reads with MiXCR, giving one entry per CDR3 protein. Here the sample spans 500,000 to 700,000 distinct CDR3 sequences, approximately 21% being singletons. General study findings and limits: Among expanded thyroid clonotypes above 0.001 frequency, most also occurred in blood.

If no ophthalmopathy appeared within 18 months of follow-up, hyperthyroidism was termed stable. Enrollment excluded any patients with other autoimmune diseases, uncontrolled infections, pregnancy or lactation. Germline loops: CDR1 MNHNS, CDR2 SASEGT. V dropped 8 bases and J dropped 0; count of bases not matched to a gene: 6. This CDR3 spans 14 amino acids. Ten or more counts support this clonotype. Its antigen is not known. The sequence was obtained from a woman between 18 and 29 years old with stable Graves' hyperthyroidism. Some clones in this sample may be carry-over from other donors' samples. This rearrangement joins TRBV6-1 to TRBJ1-1, with 7 bases identical to TRBD1. The sample consisted of peripheral blood. CDR3 amino acids: CASPKGAMNTEAFF. CDR3 coding DNA: TGTGCCAGCCCTAAGGGGGCAATGAACACTGAAGCTTTCTTT.